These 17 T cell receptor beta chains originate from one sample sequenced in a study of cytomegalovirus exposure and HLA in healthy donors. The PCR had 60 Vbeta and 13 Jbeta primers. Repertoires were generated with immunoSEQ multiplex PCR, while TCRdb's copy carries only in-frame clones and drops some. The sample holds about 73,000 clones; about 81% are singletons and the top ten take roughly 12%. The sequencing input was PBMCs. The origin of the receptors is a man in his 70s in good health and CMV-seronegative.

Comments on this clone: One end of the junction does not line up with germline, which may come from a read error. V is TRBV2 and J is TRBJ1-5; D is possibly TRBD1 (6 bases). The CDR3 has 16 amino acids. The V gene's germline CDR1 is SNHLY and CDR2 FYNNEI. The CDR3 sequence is CASSPGQSGENRPQHF. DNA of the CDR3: TGTGCCAGCAGCCCCGGACAGTCAGGAGAAAATCGGCCCCAGCATTTT.

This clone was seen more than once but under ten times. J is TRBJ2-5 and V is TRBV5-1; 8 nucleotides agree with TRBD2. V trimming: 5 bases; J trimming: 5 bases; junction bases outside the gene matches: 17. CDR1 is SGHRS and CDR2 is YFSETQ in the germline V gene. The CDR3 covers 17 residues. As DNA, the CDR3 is TGCGCCAGCAGTTCACCTAGCGGGTCCCACTTGCGGGAGACCCAGTACTTC. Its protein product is CASSSPSGSHLRETQYF.

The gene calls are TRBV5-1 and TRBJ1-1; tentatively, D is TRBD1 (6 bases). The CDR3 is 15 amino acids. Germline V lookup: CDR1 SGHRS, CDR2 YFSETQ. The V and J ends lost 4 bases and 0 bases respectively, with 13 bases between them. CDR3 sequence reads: CASSPQGGVNTEAFF. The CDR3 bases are TGCGCCAGCAGCCCCCAAGGGGGTGTGAACACTGAAGCTTTCTTT.

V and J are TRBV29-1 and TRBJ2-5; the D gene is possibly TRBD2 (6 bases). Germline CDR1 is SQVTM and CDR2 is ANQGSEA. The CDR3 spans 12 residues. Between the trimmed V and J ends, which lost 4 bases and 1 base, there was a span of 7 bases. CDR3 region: CSVAGSQETQYF. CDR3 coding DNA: TGCAGCGTTGCCGGGAGCCAAGAGACCCAGTACTTC.

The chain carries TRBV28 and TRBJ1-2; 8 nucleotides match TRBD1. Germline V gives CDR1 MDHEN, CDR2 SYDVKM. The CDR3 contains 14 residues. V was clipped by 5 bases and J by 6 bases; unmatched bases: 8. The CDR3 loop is CASSLSRGRDGYTF. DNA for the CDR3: TGTGCCAGCAGTCTAAGCAGGGGGCGGGATGGCTACACCTTC.

For the CDR3, the DNA is TGCGCCAGCAGCCAAGGTACCACAGGGGGCCAAAACAATGAGCAGTTCTTC. Translation: CASSQGTTGGQNNEQFF. The chain employs TRBV4-3 and TRBJ2-1, with 9 bases that match TRBD1. CDR1 is LGHNA, CDR2 YSLEER, per germline. CDR3 length equals 17 residues. V gave up 1 base and J gave up 5 bases; unmatched junction bases: 9.

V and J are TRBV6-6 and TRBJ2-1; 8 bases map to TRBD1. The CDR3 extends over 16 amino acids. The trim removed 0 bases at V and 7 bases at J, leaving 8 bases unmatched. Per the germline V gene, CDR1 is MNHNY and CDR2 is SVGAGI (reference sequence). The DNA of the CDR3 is TGTGCCAGCAGTTACTCGAGAGCAGGGGGCGGGAATGAGCAGTTCTTC. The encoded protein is CASSYSRAGGGNEQFF.

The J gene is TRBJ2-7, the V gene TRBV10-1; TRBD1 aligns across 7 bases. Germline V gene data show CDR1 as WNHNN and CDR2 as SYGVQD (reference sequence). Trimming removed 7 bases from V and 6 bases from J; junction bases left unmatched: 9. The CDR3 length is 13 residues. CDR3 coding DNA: TGCGCCAGCACCCCAGGGACAGAGGGCGAGCAGTACTTC. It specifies CASTPGTEGEQYF.

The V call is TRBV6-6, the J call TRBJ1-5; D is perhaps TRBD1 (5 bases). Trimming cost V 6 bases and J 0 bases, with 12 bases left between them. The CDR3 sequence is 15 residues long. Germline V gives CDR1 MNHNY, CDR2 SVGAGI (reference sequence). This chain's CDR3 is CASSPRQNSNQPQHF. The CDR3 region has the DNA TGTGCCAGCAGCCCCAGACAGAATAGCAATCAGCCCCAGCATTTT.

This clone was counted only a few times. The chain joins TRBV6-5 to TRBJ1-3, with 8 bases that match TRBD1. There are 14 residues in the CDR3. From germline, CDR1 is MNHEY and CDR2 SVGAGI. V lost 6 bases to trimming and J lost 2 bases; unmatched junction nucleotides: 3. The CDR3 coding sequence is TGTGCCAGCAGGCAGACAGGGGCTGGAAACACCATATATTTT. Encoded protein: CASRQTGAGNTIYF.

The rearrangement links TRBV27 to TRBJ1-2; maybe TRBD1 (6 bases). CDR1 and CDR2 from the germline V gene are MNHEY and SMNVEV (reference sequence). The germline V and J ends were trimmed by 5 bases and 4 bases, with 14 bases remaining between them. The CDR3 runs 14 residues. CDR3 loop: CASSANRVGYGYTF. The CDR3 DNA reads TGTGCCAGCAGTGCCAACAGGGTGGGCTATGGCTACACCTTC.

The CDR3 nucleotides read TGTGCCAGCAGCACACTAGCGGGAGGCGGCGAGCAGTACTTC. Its protein product is CASSTLAGGGEQYF. The chain links TRBV7-2 to TRBJ2-7, with 12 bases aligning to TRBD2. The J segment lost 6 bases and the V segment lost 5 bases, leaving 5 bases of the junction unmatched. Germline CDR1 reads SGHTA; CDR2 reads FQGNSA. The CDR3 extends over 14 amino acids.

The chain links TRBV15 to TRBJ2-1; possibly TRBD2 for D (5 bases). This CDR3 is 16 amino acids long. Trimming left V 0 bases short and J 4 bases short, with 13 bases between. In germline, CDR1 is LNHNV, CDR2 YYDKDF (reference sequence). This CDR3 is CATSREERSFYNEQFF. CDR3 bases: TGTGCCACCAGCAGAGAAGAGCGGTCTTTTTACAATGAGCAGTTCTTC. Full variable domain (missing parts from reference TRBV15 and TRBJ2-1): DAMVIQNPRYQVTQFGKPVTLSCSQTLNHNVMYWYQQKSSQAPKLLFHYYDKDFNNEADTPDNFQSRRPNTSFCFLDIRSPGLGDTAMYLCATSREERSFYNEQFFGPGTRLTVL.

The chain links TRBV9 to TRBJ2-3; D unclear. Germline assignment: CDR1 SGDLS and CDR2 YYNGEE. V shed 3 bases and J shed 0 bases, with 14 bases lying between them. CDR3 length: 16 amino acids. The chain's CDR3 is CASSELASASTDTQYF. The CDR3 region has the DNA TGTGCCAGCAGCGAATTAGCTTCGGCTAGCACAGATACGCAGTATTTT.

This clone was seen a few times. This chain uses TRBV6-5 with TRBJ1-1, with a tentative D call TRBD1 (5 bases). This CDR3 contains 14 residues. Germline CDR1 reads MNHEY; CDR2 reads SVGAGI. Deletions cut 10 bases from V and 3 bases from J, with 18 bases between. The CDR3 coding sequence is TGTGCCACCAGAATCGGGGGTCGTGACACTGAAGCTTTCTTT. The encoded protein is CATRIGGRDTEAFF.

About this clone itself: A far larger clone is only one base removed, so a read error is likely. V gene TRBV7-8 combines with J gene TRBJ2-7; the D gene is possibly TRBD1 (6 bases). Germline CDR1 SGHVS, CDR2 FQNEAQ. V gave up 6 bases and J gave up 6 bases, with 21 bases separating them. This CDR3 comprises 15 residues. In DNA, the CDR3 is TGTGCCAGCAGTTACCTCGGGCCAGGGGTAGGCGAGCAGTACTTC. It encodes CASSYLGPGVGEQYF.

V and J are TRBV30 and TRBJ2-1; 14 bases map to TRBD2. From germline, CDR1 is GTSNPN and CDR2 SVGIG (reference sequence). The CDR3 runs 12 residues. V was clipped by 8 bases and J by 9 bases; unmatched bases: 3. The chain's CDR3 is CAVGLAGGEQFF. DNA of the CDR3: TGTGCCGTCGGACTAGCGGGAGGTGAGCAGTTCTTC.